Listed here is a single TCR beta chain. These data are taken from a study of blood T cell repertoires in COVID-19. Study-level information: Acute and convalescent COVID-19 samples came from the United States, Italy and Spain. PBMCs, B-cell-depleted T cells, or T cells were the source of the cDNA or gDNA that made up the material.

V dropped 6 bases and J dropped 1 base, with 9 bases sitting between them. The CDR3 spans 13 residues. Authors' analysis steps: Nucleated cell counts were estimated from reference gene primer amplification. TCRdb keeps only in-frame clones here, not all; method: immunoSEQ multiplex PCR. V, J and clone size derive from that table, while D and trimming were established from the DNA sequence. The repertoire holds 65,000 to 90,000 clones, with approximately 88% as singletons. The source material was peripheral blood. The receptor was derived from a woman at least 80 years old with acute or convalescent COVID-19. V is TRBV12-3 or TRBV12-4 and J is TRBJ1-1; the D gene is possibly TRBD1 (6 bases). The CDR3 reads CASRVQGNTEAFF. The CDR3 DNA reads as TGTGCCAGCAGAGTACAGGGGAACACTGAAGCTTTCTTT.